A selection of T cell receptor beta chains follows, all from one sample in a study of blood T cells in healthy people across ages. TCRdb independently ran MiXCR on the 5' RACE reads; one entry per CDR3 protein. The sample includes about 970,000 distinct CDR3 sequences, around 54% of them seen just once. The sample was blood. The source is a woman in her sixties in good health. CDR3s include the opening cysteine and the closing phenylalanine or tryptophan. Each record gives: CDR3 protein, CDR3 DNA, J gene, V gene, clone size, D gene. D genes are given only for firm matches. Clone size is stated in some rows and not others, as once, few, many or a class when expanded.

CDR3: CSASRTRGQKETQYF; DNA: TGCAGTGCTAGCCGTACCAGGGGGCAGAAAGAGACCCAGTACTTC; J: TRBJ2-5; V: TRBV20-1; size: -; D: TRBD1
CDR3: CASRTSSTPHEQYF; DNA: TGCGCCAGCAGGACCTCTTCAACCCCCCACGAGCAGTACTTC; J: TRBJ2-7; V: TRBV4-1; size: -; D: -
CDR3: CASSPTETDTQYF; DNA: TGTGCCAGCAGCCCGACTGAAACGGATACGCAGTATTTT; J: TRBJ2-3; V: TRBV7-9; size: -; D: -
CDR3: CASSFEAGGREQYF; DNA: TGTGCCAGCAGTTTTGAAGCGGGAGGGAGGGAGCAGTACTTC; J: TRBJ2-7; V: TRBV28; size: -; D: TRBD2
CDR3: CSVGPGLSVLMTQYF; DNA: TGCAGCGTCGGGCCCGGGCTCTCTGTCTTAATGACCCAGTACTTC; J: TRBJ2-5; V: TRBV29-1; size: few; D: -
CDR3: CAISDWDAYEQYF; DNA: TGTGCCATCAGTGATTGGGATGCCTACGAGCAGTACTTC; J: TRBJ2-7; V: TRBV10-3; size: -; D: -
CDR3: CASSERERIYEQYF; DNA: TGTGCCAGCAGTGAACGGGAGCGAATTTACGAGCAGTACTTC; J: TRBJ2-7; V: TRBV2; size: once; D: -
CDR3: CASYTRTSTDTQYF; DNA: TGTGCCAGTTACACGCGGACTAGCACAGATACGCAGTATTTT; J: TRBJ2-3; V: TRBV27; size: -; D: -
CDR3: CASSQSPGSFSYEQYF; DNA: TGCGCCAGCAGCCAGTCCCCCGGGTCCTTTTCCTACGAGCAGTACTTC; J: TRBJ2-7; V: TRBV4-1; size: -; D: -
CDR3: CASSLGTSGRGTDTQYF; DNA: TGTGCCAGCAGCCTCGGGACTAGCGGGAGAGGCACAGATACGCAGTATTTT; J: TRBJ2-3; V: TRBV7-6; size: few; D: TRBD2
CDR3: CASSSNRATGYTF; DNA: TGTGCCAGCAGCTCGAACAGGGCTACTGGCTACACCTTC; J: TRBJ1-2; V: TRBV7-9; size: -; D: -
CDR3: CSAPGQGAETQYF; DNA: TGCAGTGCCCCGGGACAGGGGGCGGAGACCCAGTACTTC; J: TRBJ2-5; V: TRBV20-1; size: -; D: TRBD1
CDR3: CASSHPVGERADTQYF; DNA: TGCGCCAGCAGCCACCCAGTAGGCGAGAGGGCAGATACGCAGTATTTT; J: TRBJ2-3; V: TRBV4-1; size: -; D: -
CDR3: CSAVAGTYEQYF; DNA: TGCAGTGCCGTCGCGGGAACCTACGAGCAGTACTTC; J: TRBJ2-7; V: TRBV29-1; size: many; D: -
CDR3: CASTQGQGAGEQFF; DNA: TGCGCCAGCACCCAAGGGCAGGGGGCCGGTGAGCAGTTCTTC; J: TRBJ2-1; V: TRBV4-1; size: -; D: TRBD1
CDR3: CSVVAGGAGELFF; DNA: TGCAGCGTTGTAGCGGGAGGGGCCGGGGAGCTGTTTTTT; J: TRBJ2-2; V: TRBV29-1; size: -; D: TRBD2
CDR3: CSTELNRAYEQFF; DNA: TGCAGTACGGAGCTAAACAGGGCGTATGAGCAGTTCTTC; J: TRBJ2-1; V: TRBV20-1; size: -; D: -
CDR3: CASSPPTSGAQYF; DNA: TGTGCCAGCTCACCACCTACATCTGGGGCCCAGTACTTC; J: TRBJ2-5; V: TRBV18; size: few; D: -
CDR3: CSGTREITDTQYF; DNA: TGCAGCGGTACACGGGAAATCACAGATACGCAGTATTTT; J: TRBJ2-3; V: TRBV29-1; size: -; D: -
CDR3: CASSPGTGGVLEQFF; DNA: TGTGCCAGCAGCCCCGGGACAGGGGGGGTACTTGAGCAGTTCTTC; J: TRBJ2-1; V: TRBV12-3/TRBV12-4; size: few; D: TRBD1
CDR3: CSVVRDLLYEQYF; DNA: TGCAGTGTAGTACGGGACCTTTTATACGAGCAGTACTTC; J: TRBJ2-7; V: TRBV20-1; size: -; D: -
CDR3: CASSLNGPVGDTQYF; DNA: TGTGCCAGCAGCTTAAACGGCCCGGTGGGAGATACGCAGTATTTT; J: TRBJ2-3; V: TRBV7-2; size: -; D: -
CDR3: CASSHRPGTSFINERYF; DNA: TGTGCCAGCAGCCATCGCCCCGGGACTAGCTTTATCAACGAGCGGTACTTC; J: TRBJ2-7; V: TRBV3-1; size: -; D: TRBD2
CDR3: CSAHRVKGANVLTF; DNA: TGCAGTGCTCACAGGGTAAAGGGGGCCAACGTCCTGACTTTC; J: TRBJ2-6; V: TRBV20-1; size: once; D: -
CDR3: CASSYSGPSYEQYF; DNA: TGTGCCAGCAGTTACTCGGGTCCCTCCTACGAGCAGTACTTC; J: TRBJ2-7; V: TRBV6-6; size: few; D: -
CDR3: CASSPTGTSGLYEQYF; DNA: TGTGCCAGCTCCCCAACCGGGACTAGCGGTCTCTACGAGCAGTACTTC; J: TRBJ2-7; V: TRBV12-3/TRBV12-4; size: -; D: TRBD2
CDR3: CASSVGTIRVDEQYF; DNA: TGTGCCAGCAGCGTAGGTACGATCCGAGTCGACGAGCAGTACTTC; J: TRBJ2-7; V: TRBV9; size: -; D: -
CDR3: CSARDWASGVSAEQFF; DNA: TGCAGTGCTAGAGATTGGGCTAGCGGTGTTTCGGCTGAGCAGTTCTTC; J: TRBJ2-1; V: TRBV20-1; size: -; D: TRBD2
CDR3: CASSFADRDLQETQYF; DNA: TGTGCCAGCAGCTTTGCGGACAGGGATCTCCAAGAGACCCAGTACTTC; J: TRBJ2-5; V: TRBV7-2; size: -; D: TRBD1
CDR3: CASSLVMITEAFF; DNA: TGTGCCAGCAGCCTGGTCATGATCACTGAAGCTTTCTTT; J: TRBJ1-1; V: TRBV14; size: -; D: -
CDR3: CRGRDSYNSPLHF; DNA: TGCAGGGGGCGGGACAGCTATAATTCACCCCTCCACTTT; J: TRBJ1-6; V: TRBV20-1; size: -; D: TRBD1
CDR3: CAISGGGQDEQFF; DNA: TGTGCCATCTCCGGTGGAGGGCAGGATGAGCAGTTCTTC; J: TRBJ2-1; V: TRBV7-2; size: -; D: -
CDR3: CSVEDAFGGGYNEQYF; DNA: TGCAGCGTTGAAGATGCCTTCGGGGGAGGCTACAATGAGCAGTACTTC; J: TRBJ2-7; V: TRBV29-1; size: -; D: -
CDR3: CASSGRTDSNSPLHF; DNA: TGCGCCAGCAGCGGGAGGACAGACTCCAATTCACCCCTCCACTTT; J: TRBJ1-6; V: TRBV5-1; size: -; D: -
CDR3: CASSWDRNNQPQHF; DNA: TGTGCCAGCAGTTGGGACAGGAATAATCAGCCCCAGCATTTT; J: TRBJ1-5; V: TRBV6-2/TRBV6-3; size: -; D: TRBD1
CDR3: CASSQDPPHRGRGYEQYF; DNA: TGTGCCAGCAGCCAAGATCCACCACACAGGGGCCGGGGCTACGAGCAGTACTTC; J: TRBJ2-7; V: TRBV4-2; size: few; D: TRBD1
CDR3: CASSLFRTGANYGYTF; DNA: TGTGCCAGCAGCCTCTTCAGGACAGGGGCTAACTATGGCTACACCTTC; J: TRBJ1-2; V: TRBV11-2; size: -; D: TRBD1
CDR3: CASSPWAAGVKETQYF; DNA: TGTGCCAGCAGCCCCTGGGCGGCGGGAGTGAAAGAGACCCAGTACTTC; J: TRBJ2-5; V: TRBV11-1; size: once; D: TRBD2
CDR3: CASAGDRGTDTQYF; DNA: TGTGCCAGCGCAGGGGATAGGGGCACAGATACGCAGTATTTT; J: TRBJ2-3; V: TRBV25-1; size: -; D: -
CDR3: CAISDGGAGANVLTF; DNA: TGTGCCATCAGTGACGGAGGCGCTGGGGCCAACGTCCTGACTTTC; J: TRBJ2-6; V: TRBV10-3; size: many; D: -
CDR3: CASSFRGNRRGSNQPQHF; DNA: TGTGCCAGCAGTTTTAGGGGGAATCGACGCGGAAGCAATCAGCCCCAGCATTTT; J: TRBJ1-5; V: TRBV28; size: few; D: -
CDR3: CASSMGQPGSLNTEAFF; DNA: TGTGCCAGCAGTATGGGACAGCCCGGGTCTTTGAACACTGAAGCTTTCTTT; J: TRBJ1-1; V: TRBV27; size: once; D: TRBD1
CDR3: CASSGGASGADTQYF; DNA: TGTGCCAGCAGTGGAGGGGCTAGCGGAGCAGATACGCAGTATTTT; J: TRBJ2-3; V: TRBV12-3/TRBV12-4; size: once; D: TRBD2
CDR3: CSAAGAVQEYF; DNA: TGCAGTGCTGCAGGGGCTGTTCAAGAGTACTTC; J: TRBJ2-1; V: TRBV20-1; size: -; D: -
CDR3: CSAGSRNYEQYF; DNA: TGCAGTGCAGGATCGAGGAACTACGAGCAGTACTTC; J: TRBJ2-7; V: TRBV20-1; size: -; D: -
CDR3: CASRAADTERGYTF; DNA: TGTGCCAGCAGGGCCGCGGACACGGAGAGGGGCTACACCTTC; J: TRBJ1-2; V: TRBV2; size: -; D: -
CDR3: CSARSRASRQETQFF; DNA: TGCAGTGCTAGATCAAGGGCATCCCGCCAAGAGACCCAGTTCTTC; J: TRBJ2-1; V: TRBV20-1; size: -; D: -